A selection of T cell receptor beta chains follows, all from one sample in a study of T cells in Graves' hyperthyroidism and ophthalmopathy. One entry per CDR3 protein results from TCRdb running MiXCR on the multiplex PCR reads. The table shows approximately 400,000 distinct CDR3 sequences, with 25% occurring only once. Sequencing used blood. These receptors were collected from a man in his forties or fifties with Graves' hyperthyroidism. The CDR3 runs from the conserved cysteine through the conserved F or W. The D gene is left open where the match is weak. The size field is filled for only some rows; it gives once, few, many or a size class.

J gene: TRBJ1-2
V gene: TRBV5-1
clone size: many
D gene: .
CDR3 DNA: TGCGCCAGCAGTATCGGCCTCTTCTATGGCTACACCTTC
CDR3 protein: CASSIGLFYGYTF

J gene: TRBJ1-2
V gene: TRBV12-3/TRBV12-4
clone size: .
D gene: .
CDR3 DNA: TGTGCCAGCAGTTTATCGCAGGGGAGAGGAGCCTATGGCTACACCTTC
CDR3 protein: CASSLSQGRGAYGYTF

J gene: TRBJ2-5
V gene: TRBV7-2
clone size: few
D gene: .
CDR3 DNA: TGTGCCAGCACCATGGGGCCCGGGAGCGTGGGAGAGACCCAGTACTTC
CDR3 protein: CASTMGPGSVGETQYF

J gene: TRBJ2-7
V gene: TRBV4-1
clone size: .
D gene: .
CDR3 DNA: TGCGCCAGCAGCCAAGCTGCGGTTCGAGGGATCACCTACGAGCAGTACTTC
CDR3 protein: CASSQAAVRGITYEQYF

J gene: TRBJ2-5
V gene: TRBV18
clone size: few
D gene: TRBD1
CDR3 DNA: TGTGCCAGCTCACCCCCACAGGGGATCCAAGAGACCCAGTACTTC
CDR3 protein: CASSPPQGIQETQYF

J gene: TRBJ2-3
V gene: TRBV12-3/TRBV12-4
clone size: many
D gene: TRBD1
CDR3 DNA: TGTGCCAGCAGGGAAGGGACAGGGCACTCCACAGATACGCAGTATTTT
CDR3 protein: CASREGTGHSTDTQYF

J gene: TRBJ2-5
V gene: TRBV6-1
clone size: many
D gene: .
CDR3 DNA: TGTGCCAGCTGGCCCTATAGCCAAGAGACCCAGTACTTC
CDR3 protein: CASWPYSQETQYF

J gene: TRBJ1-1
V gene: TRBV7-3
clone size: .
D gene: .
CDR3 DNA: TGTGCCAGCAGCTTTGGACCTAGGCCTCCCGAAGCTTTCTTT
CDR3 protein: CASSFGPRPPEAFF

J gene: TRBJ2-3
V gene: TRBV7-3
clone size: many
D gene: TRBD2
CDR3 DNA: TGTGCCAGCAGCTTGTACGGCGGGAGAGATACGCAGTATTTT
CDR3 protein: CASSLYGGRDTQYF

J gene: TRBJ2-2
V gene: TRBV6-2/TRBV6-3
clone size: .
D gene: .
CDR3 DNA: TGTGCCAGCAGTCCCGGAGGGTGGGAGCTGTTTTTT
CDR3 protein: CASSPGGWELFF

J gene: TRBJ2-5
V gene: TRBV2
clone size: many
D gene: .
CDR3 DNA: TGTGCCAGCATATCAGCCAGTATTCAAGAGACCCAGTACTTC
CDR3 protein: CASISASIQETQYF

J gene: TRBJ1-4
V gene: TRBV27
clone size: few
D gene: .
CDR3 DNA: TGTGCCAGCAGTCTGGGGGCTAATGAAAAACTGTTTTTT
CDR3 protein: CASSLGANEKLFF

J gene: TRBJ1-2
V gene: TRBV7-2
clone size: few
D gene: TRBD1
CDR3 DNA: TGTGCCAGCAGCTTAGGTTTCGGGACAGGGGCGAACTATGGCTACACCTTC
CDR3 protein: CASSLGFGTGANYGYTF

J gene: TRBJ1-1
V gene: TRBV28
clone size: many
D gene: .
CDR3 DNA: TGTGCCAGCAGTTTGGTCAGGGCCAGAGACACTGAAGCTTTCTTT
CDR3 protein: CASSLVRARDTEAFF

J gene: TRBJ2-3
V gene: TRBV30
clone size: .
D gene: TRBD2
CDR3 DNA: TGTGCCTGGAGTAGGGTAGCGGGAGGCACAGATACGCAGTATTTT
CDR3 protein: CAWSRVAGGTDTQYF

J gene: TRBJ1-2
V gene: TRBV30
clone size: once
D gene: .
CDR3 DNA: TGTGCCTGGAGTAAAGAGTACTCTCGACTGACTCGACTTAACTATGGCTACACCTTC
CDR3 protein: CAWSKEYSRLTRLNYGYTF

J gene: TRBJ1-1
V gene: TRBV12-3/TRBV12-4
clone size: .
D gene: .
CDR3 DNA: TGTGCCAGCAGTGACCGGACATTAGGGGCTAACACTGAAGCTTTCTTT
CDR3 protein: CASSDRTLGANTEAFF

J gene: TRBJ2-6
V gene: TRBV3-1
clone size: .
D gene: .
CDR3 DNA: TGTGCCAGCAGCCAATCTTCCTTTCGCTTCTTGGGGGGGGCCAACGTCCTGACTTTC
CDR3 protein: CASSQSSFRFLGGANVLTF

J gene: TRBJ2-5
V gene: TRBV7-9
clone size: .
D gene: .
CDR3 DNA: TGTGCCAGCAGCTTGGGAAGGGCGGAGACCCAGTACTTC
CDR3 protein: CASSLGRAETQYF

J gene: TRBJ1-2
V gene: TRBV12-3/TRBV12-4
clone size: many
D gene: TRBD1
CDR3 DNA: TGTGCCAGCAGTTTAGGGACAGGGAGTGGCTACACCTTC
CDR3 protein: CASSLGTGSGYTF

J gene: TRBJ2-1
V gene: TRBV20-1
clone size: few
D gene: TRBD2
CDR3 DNA: TGCAGTGCTAGAGATCAGGGACTAGCGGGAGGGATGGCATGGGAGCAGTTCTTC
CDR3 protein: CSARDQGLAGGMAWEQFF

J gene: TRBJ2-1
V gene: TRBV11-2
clone size: many
D gene: TRBD2
CDR3 DNA: TGTGCCAGCAGCATGACTAGCGGGAGGGCCAATGAGCAGTTCTTC
CDR3 protein: CASSMTSGRANEQFF

J gene: TRBJ2-2
V gene: TRBV5-1
clone size: .
D gene: TRBD2
CDR3 DNA: TGCGCCAGCAGCCCTCGGACTAGCCCCGGGGAGCTGTTTTTT
CDR3 protein: CASSPRTSPGELFF

J gene: TRBJ2-5
V gene: TRBV7-2
clone size: many
D gene: TRBD2
CDR3 DNA: TGTGCCAGCAGCTTAGGCTCGGGGGGGGAGACCCAGTACTTC
CDR3 protein: CASSLGSGGETQYF

J gene: TRBJ2-1
V gene: TRBV25-1
clone size: .
D gene: .
CDR3 DNA: TGTGCCAGCAGTGAATGGGAAGGGGATGAGCAGTTCTTC
CDR3 protein: CASSEWEGDEQFF

J gene: TRBJ1-1
V gene: TRBV29-1
clone size: many
D gene: TRBD1
CDR3 DNA: TGCAGCGTCGGACAGGGGGGTCCCACTGAAGCTTTCTTT
CDR3 protein: CSVGQGGPTEAFF

J gene: TRBJ2-5
V gene: TRBV6-6
clone size: .
D gene: .
CDR3 DNA: TGTGCCAGCAGTTACTCGAAACTTCAAGAGACCCAGTACTTC
CDR3 protein: CASSYSKLQETQYF